This T cell receptor (beta chain) was sequenced in a study of T cell responses to AZD1222 COVID-19 vaccine. Overall study context: It was second doses at about 4 or about 12 weeks that were pooled.

Concerning this clone: Antigen unknown.

Study-wide findings and caveats: There were mostly white British donors and more females than males, and clonal diversity was possibly underestimated. The study found Spike-specific TCR breadth and depth rose after two AZD1222 doses.

The data were produced by immunoSEQ multiplex PCR, yet TCRdb's version contains in-frame clones alone and is incomplete. Of 100,000 to 150,000 clones in the sample, 75% to 95% were seen once. V lost 5 bases and J lost 6, with 10 bases in between. This CDR3 comprises 13 residues. Germline CDR1 reads SGHTA; CDR2 reads FQGTGA. The sequence derives from an adult in good health. The sequencing here drew on peripheral blood, taken on day 0 of AZD1222 vaccination. The genes are TRBV7-3 and TRBJ2-2, with no clear D. The CDR3 protein is CASSPQPAGELFF. As DNA, the CDR3 is TGTGCCAGCAGCCCGCAGCCGGCCGGGGAGCTGTTTTTT.